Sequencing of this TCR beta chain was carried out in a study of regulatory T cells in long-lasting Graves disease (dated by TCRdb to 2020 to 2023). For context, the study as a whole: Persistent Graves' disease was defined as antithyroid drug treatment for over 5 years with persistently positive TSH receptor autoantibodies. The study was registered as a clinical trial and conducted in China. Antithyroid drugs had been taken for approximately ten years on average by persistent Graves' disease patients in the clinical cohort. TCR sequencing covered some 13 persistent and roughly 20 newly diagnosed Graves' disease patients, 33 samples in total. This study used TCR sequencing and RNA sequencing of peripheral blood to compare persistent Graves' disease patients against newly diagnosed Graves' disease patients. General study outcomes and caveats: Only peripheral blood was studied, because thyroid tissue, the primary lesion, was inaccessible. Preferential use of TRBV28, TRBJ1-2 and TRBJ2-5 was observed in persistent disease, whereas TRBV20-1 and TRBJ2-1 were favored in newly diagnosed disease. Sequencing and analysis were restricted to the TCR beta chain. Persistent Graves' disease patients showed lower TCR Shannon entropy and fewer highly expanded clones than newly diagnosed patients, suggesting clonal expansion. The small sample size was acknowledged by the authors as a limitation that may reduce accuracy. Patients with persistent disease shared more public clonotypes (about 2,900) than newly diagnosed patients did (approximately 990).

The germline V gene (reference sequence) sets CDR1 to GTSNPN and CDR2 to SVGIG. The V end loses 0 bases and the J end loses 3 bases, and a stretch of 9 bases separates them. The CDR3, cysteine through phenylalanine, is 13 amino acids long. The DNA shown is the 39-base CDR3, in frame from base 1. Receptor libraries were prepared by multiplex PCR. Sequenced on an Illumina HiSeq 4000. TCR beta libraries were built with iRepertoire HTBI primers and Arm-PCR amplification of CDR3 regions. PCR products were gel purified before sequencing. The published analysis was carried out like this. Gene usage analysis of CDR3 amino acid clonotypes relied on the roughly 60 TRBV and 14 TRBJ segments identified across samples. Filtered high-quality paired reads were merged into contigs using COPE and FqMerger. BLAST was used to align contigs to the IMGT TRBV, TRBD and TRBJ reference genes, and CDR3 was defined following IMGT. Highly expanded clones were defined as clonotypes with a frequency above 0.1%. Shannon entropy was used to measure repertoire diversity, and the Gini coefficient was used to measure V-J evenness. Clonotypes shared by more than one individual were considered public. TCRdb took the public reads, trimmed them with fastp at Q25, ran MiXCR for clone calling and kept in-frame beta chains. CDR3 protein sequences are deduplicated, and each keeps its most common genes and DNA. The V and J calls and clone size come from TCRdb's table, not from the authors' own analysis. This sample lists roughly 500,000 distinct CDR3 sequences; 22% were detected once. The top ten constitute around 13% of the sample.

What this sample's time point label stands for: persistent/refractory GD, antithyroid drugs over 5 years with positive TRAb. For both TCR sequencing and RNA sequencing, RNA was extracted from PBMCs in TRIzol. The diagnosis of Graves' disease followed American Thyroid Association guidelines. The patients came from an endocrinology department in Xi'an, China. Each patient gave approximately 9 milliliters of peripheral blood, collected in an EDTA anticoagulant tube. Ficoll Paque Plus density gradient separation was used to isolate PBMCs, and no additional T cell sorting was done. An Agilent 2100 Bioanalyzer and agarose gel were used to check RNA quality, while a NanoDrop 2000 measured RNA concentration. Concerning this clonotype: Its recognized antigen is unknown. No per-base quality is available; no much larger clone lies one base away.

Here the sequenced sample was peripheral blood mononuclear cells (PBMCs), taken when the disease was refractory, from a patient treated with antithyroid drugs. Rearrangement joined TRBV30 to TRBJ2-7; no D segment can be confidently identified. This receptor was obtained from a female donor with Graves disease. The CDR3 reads CAWSVPPYYEQYF. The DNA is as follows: TGTGCCTGGAGTGTGCCCCCCTACTACGAGCAGTACTTC.